The present TCR beta chain was sequenced within a study of identical twins (dated by TCRdb to the mid-2010s). Background on the whole study: TCR alpha and beta repertoires from monozygotic twins, unrelated adults of various ages and cord blood were deep-sequenced to test whether fetal clonotypes persist. To rule out contamination, the twin experiments were replicated at different times with different library preparation protocols. What the work shows at the level of the full study, not this receptor alone: In monozygotic twins, out-of-frame TCR alpha sharing was systematically underestimated by recombination models, although the models agreed with sharing between unrelated individuals. Because the same donors could not be followed over many years, the conclusions depended on cross-sectional statistical analysis. Invariant T cells such as MAIT and iNKT could partly confound zero-insertion analyses, although diverse VJ usage argued against such confounding for most clonotypes. The excess sharing between twins in beta out-of-frame sequences was weaker because fewer shared sequences reduced the signal-to-noise ratio. Out-of-frame TCR alpha sequences shared between twins showed an excess of low generation-probability sequences compared with coincidental sharing between unrelated individuals. Abundant cord blood beta clonotypes carried fewer insertions; young adult naive repertoires showed a weaker similar trend, while memory repertoires showed none.

Every donor was a healthy Caucasian. Three pairs of female monozygotic twins, all aged about 18 to 29 years, made up the twin cohort. CD4+ and CD8+ T cell populations were isolated with positive isolation kits from Invitrogen. Concerning this clonotype itself: Its antigen remains unidentified. Base qualities are missing; no much larger clone stands one base away.

Libraries were constructed by 5' RACE. Sequencing was carried out with an Illumina HiSeq 2000. A universal primer binding site was added through template switching, and the final cDNA carried a unique molecular identifier so that TCR cDNA molecules could be counted accurately. Specific primers in the conserved constant-segment region were used to synthesize first-strand cDNA for the TCR alpha and beta chains. To control for contamination, every cDNA library was double barcoded, receiving both a SMART-Mk sample barcode and Illumina barcodes. TruSeq adapter sequences and Illumina sample barcodes were added in two successive PCR steps. Sequencing of the TCR alpha and beta cDNA libraries was done on the Illumina HiSeq platform using custom primers. Processing in the source paper ran as follows. MiGEC processed the raw reads to extract unique molecular identifiers, while MiXCR was used to determine the CDR3 positions. Recombination models were inferred per individual with the repgenHMM and IGoR tools using an EM algorithm. Shared clonotypes were analyzed with the tcR package in R, and sharing was normalized by the product of cloneset sizes. To study raw recombination free of thymic and clonal selection effects, out-of-frame nonproductive sequences were analyzed. The raw public data were reprocessed by TCRdb itself: fastp quality trimming at Q25, MiXCR clonotype calling, in-frame beta chains only. Records with the same CDR3 protein are collapsed into one entry carrying the most frequent genes and DNA. Here the V and J calls rest on TCRdb's processing, not on the authors' analysis. This sample comprises about 720 distinct CDR3 sequences, 50% to 75% of them detected only once. The leading ten clones occupy approximately 5% of the sample.

The TCR was taken from a woman aged 18-30 years in good health. This table probably holds off-target reads from a library built for another chain. Sequenced sample: CD4+ T cells sorted from blood.

The DNA is TGTGCCAGTCGGACCAGCACAGATACGCAGTATTTT. It translates to CASRTSTDTQYF. The V and J genes are TRBV7-9 and TRBJ2-3; a confident D gene designation cannot be given. The germline V gene (reference sequence) gives CDR1 as SEHNR and CDR2 as FQNEAQ. Taken from cysteine to phenylalanine, the CDR3 has 12 residues. The sequence is cut down to CDR3 DNA, 36 bases in frame from base 1. Trimming costs V 9 bases and J 0 bases, and their ends lie 7 bases apart.